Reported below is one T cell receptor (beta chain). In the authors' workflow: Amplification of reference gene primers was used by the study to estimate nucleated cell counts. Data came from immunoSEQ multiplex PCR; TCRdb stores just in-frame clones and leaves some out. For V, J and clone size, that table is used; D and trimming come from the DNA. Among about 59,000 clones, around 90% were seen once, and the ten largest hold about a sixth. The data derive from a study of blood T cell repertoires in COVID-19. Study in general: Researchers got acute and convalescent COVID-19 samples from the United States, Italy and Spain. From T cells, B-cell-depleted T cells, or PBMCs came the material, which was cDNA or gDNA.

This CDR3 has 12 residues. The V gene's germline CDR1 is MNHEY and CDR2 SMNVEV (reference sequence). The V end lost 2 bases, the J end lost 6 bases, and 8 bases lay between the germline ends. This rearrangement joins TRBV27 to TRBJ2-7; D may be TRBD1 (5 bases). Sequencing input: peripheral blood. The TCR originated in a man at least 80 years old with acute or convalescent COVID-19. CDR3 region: CASSLRGTEQYF. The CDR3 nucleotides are TGTGCCAGCAGTTTAAGGGGTACCGAGCAGTACTTC.